This passage covers 27 T cell receptor beta chains from one sample sequenced in a study of shared clonotypes between healthy human individuals. Measured with immunoSEQ multiplex PCR; TCRdb has only the in-frame clones, and not every one. The sample gives about 2.2 million clones, 85% to 95% of which show up once; around 1.7% is in the top ten. Naive CD8 cells lacked CD45RO and underwent positive selection for CCR7, leaving out terminally differentiated effector memory CD45RA+ cells. The sample was naive CD8+ T cells from PBMCs. The source is a man younger than 30 in good health. Some clones in this sample may be carry-over from other donors' samples.

This clone came up once. The sample has other DNA sequences that encode this CDR3 too. The V call is TRBV7-3, the J call TRBJ2-1; TRBD1 matches 8 bases. The V segment lost 5 bases and the J segment 5 bases; nucleotides outside the gene matches: 5. CDR1 is SGHTA and CDR2 is FQGTGA in the germline V gene. This CDR3 has 14 residues. CDR3 DNA sequence: TGTGCCAGCAGCCCGAGGACAGGGAACAATGAGCAGTTCTTC. The encoded protein is CASSPRTGNNEQFF.

V usage is TRBV10-1 and J usage is TRBJ2-5, with TRBD2 matching over 9 bases. Losses at the gene ends were 2 bases for V and 5 bases for J; bases not matched to a gene: 6. CDR3 length: 15 amino acids. The germline V gene encodes CDR1 WNHNN and CDR2 SYGVQD (reference sequence). CDR3 in amino acids: CASSEEREDLETQYF. The DNA of the CDR3 is TGCGCCAGCAGTGAGGAGCGGGAGGACCTGGAGACCCAGTACTTC.

The chain is built from TRBV5-4 and TRBJ2-1; D may match TRBD1 or TRBD2 (5 bases each). The CDR3 sequence is 13 residues long. Trimming removed 2 bases from V and 9 bases from J, with 12 bases in between. The V gene's germline CDR1 is SGHNT and CDR2 YYREEE (reference sequence). CDR3 in DNA: TGTGCCAGCAGCTTCGGGGCTAGGAGTGAGCAGTTCTTC. As protein: CASSFGARSEQFF.

The chain uses TRBV7-8 and TRBJ2-1; 11 nucleotides align to TRBD2. Looked up from germline, CDR1 is SGHVS and CDR2 is FQNEAQ. Trimming cost V 5 bases and J 8 bases; bases outside gene matches: 8. The CDR3 runs to 15 residues. The CDR3 DNA is TGTGCCAGCAGCCGAACTAGCGGGAGTTGGGATGAGCAGTTCTTC. Encoded protein: CASSRTSGSWDEQFF.

The CDR3 DNA reads TGTGCGGGGGTGGGCTATGGCTACACCTTC. It specifies CAGVGYGYTF. The V call is TRBV6-1, the J call TRBJ1-2, with a weak D call TRBD1 (5 bases). This CDR3 has 10 amino acids. Germline V gene sequence: CDR1 MNHNS, CDR2 SASEGT.

The chain combines TRBV10-3 with TRBJ2-2; D might be TRBD1 (5 bases). The CDR3 has 15 amino acids. The germline V and J ends were trimmed by 8 bases and 2 bases, with 15 bases remaining between them. The germline V gene has CDR1 ENHRY and CDR2 SYGVKD. As DNA, the CDR3 is TGTGCCATCGGTCCCCAGGGCACAAACACCGGGGAGCTGTTTTTT. Translation: CAIGPQGTNTGELFF.

The chain carries TRBV9 and TRBJ2-3; 8 positions match TRBD2. The CDR3 runs 16 residues. The germline V gene has CDR1 SGDLS and CDR2 YYNGEE. J was trimmed by 2 bases and V by 2 bases; bases with no gene match: 7. The CDR3 is CASSVTSGSLTDTQYF. The DNA for the CDR3 is TGTGCCAGCAGCGTGACGAGCGGGAGTCTCACAGATACGCAGTATTTT. Variable domain in full (rest from reference TRBV9 and TRBJ2-3): DSGVTQTPKHLITATGQRVTLRCSPRSGDLSVYWYQQSLDQGLQFLIQYYNGEERAKGNILERFSAQQFPDLHSELNLSSLELGDSALYFCASSVTSGSLTDTQYFGPGTRLTVL.

The chain has TRBV19 and TRBJ1-4; the D is unclear. CDR3 length: 17 amino acids. Trimming left V 7 bases short and J 8 bases short, with 26 bases between. The germline V gene encodes CDR1 LNHDA and CDR2 SQIVND (reference sequence). This chain's CDR3 is CASTPPAPFPGEEKLFF. The CDR3 DNA reads TGTGCCAGTACCCCCCCGGCCCCGTTCCCCGGGGAAGAAAAACTGTTTTTT.

The rearrangement joins TRBV7-6 to TRBJ2-3; D not certain. Germline V lookup: CDR1 SGHVS, CDR2 FNYEAQ. The CDR3 length is 16 residues. Trimming shortened V by 1 base and J by 4 bases, and 15 bases separated the two germline ends. This CDR3 is CASSLEGSRSADTQYF. The CDR3 nucleotides read TGTGCCAGCAGCTTAGAGGGCAGCCGGTCAGCAGATACGCAGTATTTT. The full variable domain, with the rest looked up from reference TRBV7-6 and TRBJ2-3, is GAGVSQSPRYKVTKRGQDVALRCDPISGHVSLYWYRQALGQGPEFLTYFNYEAQQDKSGLPNDRFSAERPEGSISTLTIQRTEQRDSAMYRCASSLEGSRSADTQYFGPGTRLTVL.

The V and J genes are TRBV19 and TRBJ1-1, with TRBD1 matching over 10 bases. With 6 bases clipped from V and 1 base from J, the junction kept 14 bases outside the gene matches. The CDR3 has 18 residues. Looked up from germline, CDR1 is LNHDA and CDR2 is SQIVND (reference sequence). The CDR3, as DNA: TGTGCCAGTAGGTTGGTCCGGGACAGGGGTTTTGCGAACACTGAAGCTTTCTTT. Its translation is CASRLVRDRGFANTEAFF.

The chain employs TRBV6-1 and TRBJ1-1; D not certain. Trimming took off 7 bases at V and 7 bases at J, with 10 bases between the two ends. This CDR3 is built from 11 residues. Germline values: CDR1 MNHNS, CDR2 SASEGT. The CDR3 loop reads CASTWGDEAFF. The CDR3 region has the DNA TGTGCCAGCACTTGGGGAGATGAAGCTTTCTTT.

The chain links TRBV5-6 to TRBJ2-7; 8 bases are shared with TRBD1. The CDR3 length is 16 residues. Unmatched junction bases numbered 11, after V lost 4 bases and J lost 2 bases. Germline V lookup: CDR1 SGHDT, CDR2 YYEEEE. CDR3 bases: TGTGCCAGCAGCCCCAAACCGGGGGACAGGACCTACGAGCAGTACTTC. This encodes CASSPKPGDRTYEQYF.

This chain links TRBV7-2 with TRBJ1-1, with no clear D. The CDR3 runs 13 residues. V lost 3 bases and J 1 base, leaving 6 bases between the germline ends. The germline gives CDR1 SGHTA, CDR2 FQGNSA. Written as DNA, the CDR3 is TGTGCCAGCAGCTTCGGTTGGAACACTGAAGCTTTCTTT. Its protein product is CASSFGWNTEAFF. Full variable domain (missing parts from reference TRBV7-2 and TRBJ1-1): GAGVSQSPSNKVTEKGKDVELRCDPISGHTALYWYRQSLGQGLEFLIYFQGNSAPDKSGLPSDRFSAERTGGSVSTLTIQRTQQEDSAVYLCASSFGWNTEAFFGQGTRLTVV.

The genes are TRBV28 and TRBJ2-4; maybe TRBD1 (6 bases). The CDR3 is 14 residues long. Germline V lookup: CDR1 MDHEN, CDR2 SYDVKM. V was trimmed by 7 bases and J by 3 bases, leaving 13 bases between them. The CDR3 nucleotides read TGTGCCAGCACCTTACAGGGAGACAAAAACATTCAGTACTTC. Its translation: CASTLQGDKNIQYF.

The chain joins TRBV10-3 to TRBJ1-2; tentatively, D is TRBD1 (6 bases). Germline-derived CDR1 and CDR2 are ENHRY and SYGVKD. Trimming cost V 7 bases and J 6 bases, with 15 bases left between them. This CDR3 spans 13 amino acids. CDR3 DNA: TGTGCCATCAAGGCGGGACAAGTCAATGGCTACACCTTC. It yields the protein CAIKAGQVNGYTF.

The chain carries TRBV9 and TRBJ2-7; 8 nucleotides agree with TRBD1. CDR1 is SGDLS, CDR2 YYNGEE, per germline. The CDR3 extends over 16 amino acids. Losses at the gene ends were 4 bases for V and 4 bases for J; bases not matched to a gene: 13. This CDR3 reads CASSLLRGYRGYEQYF. The CDR3 DNA sequence: TGTGCCAGCAGCTTACTCCGGGGATACAGGGGGTACGAGCAGTACTTC.

V is TRBV28 and J is TRBJ1-2; D possibly corresponds to TRBD1 (6 bases). Between the trimmed V and J ends, which lost 4 bases and 4 bases, there was a span of 16 bases. Germline V gene data show CDR1 as MDHEN and CDR2 as SYDVKM. The CDR3 sequence is 15 residues long. DNA of the CDR3: TGTGCCAGCAGTTCGGGGGGGCCACTAATCTATGGCTACACCTTC. Protein sequence: CASSSGGPLIYGYTF.

This chain links TRBV2 with TRBJ2-2; tentative D call: TRBD2 (5 bases). Per germline, CDR1 SNHLY and CDR2 FYNNEI. Between the trimmed V and J ends, which lost 3 bases and 7 bases, there was a span of 21 bases. The CDR3 is 17 amino acids. The CDR3 nucleotides read TGTGCCAGCAGTGACCCCCAGTTCGAGGAGGAGGACGGGGAGCTGTTTTTT. Translation gives CASSDPQFEEEDGELFF. Complete variable domain (other parts from reference TRBV2 and TRBJ2-2): EPEVTQTPSHQVTQMGQEVILRCVPISNHLYFYWYRQILGQKVEFLVSFYNNEISEKSEIFDDQFSVERPDGSNFTLKIRSTKLEDSAMYFCASSDPQFEEEDGELFFGEGSRLTVL.

This chain links TRBV5-6 with TRBJ1-1; 9 nucleotides align to TRBD1. Germline loops: CDR1 SGHDT, CDR2 YYEEEE. The length of the CDR3 is 14 residues. The ends lost 2 bases at V and 6 bases at J; junction bases unmatched: 5. The CDR3 here is CASSLYRGHAEAFF. The CDR3 DNA reads as TGTGCCAGCAGCTTATACAGGGGGCACGCTGAAGCTTTCTTT.

The chain links TRBV28 to TRBJ2-3, with 7 bases aligning to TRBD1. J was trimmed by 0 bases and V by 5 bases; bases with no gene match: 8. There are 16 residues in the CDR3. Germline assignment: CDR1 MDHEN and CDR2 SYDVKM. The CDR3 spells CASSRTGDTSTDTQYF. The CDR3 bases are TGTGCCAGCAGTCGAACAGGGGACACTAGCACAGATACGCAGTATTTT.

The V and J genes are TRBV23-1 and TRBJ2-7; 10 bases are a match to TRBD2. TRBV23-1 is noted as an ORF with a role that remains uncertain. J gave up 2 bases and V 5 bases, and 9 bases lay outside the gene matches. The CDR3 totals 16 residues. The CDR3 loop is CASSGMKREGAYEQYF. DNA for the CDR3: TGCGCCAGCAGTGGAATGAAGCGGGAGGGGGCCTACGAGCAGTACTTC.

This chain links TRBV7-8 with TRBJ1-1; D perhaps matches TRBD1 (5 bases). V lost 0 bases and J 6 bases, leaving 11 bases between the germline ends. The V gene's germline CDR1 is SGHVS and CDR2 FQNEAQ. This CDR3 is built from 14 residues. The CDR3 loop reads CASSLAFPGPEAFF. For the CDR3, the DNA is TGTGCCAGCAGCTTAGCGTTCCCGGGGCCTGAAGCTTTCTTT.

The J gene is TRBJ1-3, the V gene TRBV7-8, with 7 bases identical to TRBD1. The V gene end was trimmed by 2 bases and the J gene end by 8 bases; junction bases not matched to a gene: 3. Germline lookup yields CDR1 SGHVS and CDR2 FQNEAQ. CDR3 length: 13 amino acids. CDR3 sequence (DNA): TGTGCCAGCAGCTTAAAGGGGGCACACACCATATATTTT. Amino acids: CASSLKGAHTIYF.

V usage is TRBV6-6 and J usage is TRBJ2-5, with D tentatively TRBD2 (5 bases). The V and J ends lost 0 bases and 7 bases respectively, with 18 bases between them. CDR3 size: 16 residues. The germline CDR1 and CDR2 sequences are MNHNY and SVGAGI (reference sequence). This CDR3 is CASSYSSSGPWGTQYF. CDR3 DNA sequence: TGTGCCAGCAGTTACTCGAGCAGCGGCCCCTGGGGGACCCAGTACTTC.

V usage is TRBV29-1 and J usage is TRBJ2-4; 8 positions agree with TRBD2. This CDR3 has 17 residues. The germline V gene encodes CDR1 SQVTM and CDR2 ANQGSEA. The V segment lost 2 bases and the J segment 1 base; nucleotides outside the gene matches: 10. The CDR3 nucleotides are TGCAGCGTTGAATCCGCGGGAGGCTCTGAGGCCAAAAACATTCAGTACTTC. Translating gives CSVESAGGSEAKNIQYF.

For this clone: An end of the junction does not agree with germline; a read error may underlie this. The chain is built from TRBV5-1 and TRBJ1-2; a weak D match, TRBD1 (5 bases). This CDR3 region has 13 residues. Germline V gene data show CDR1 as SGHRS and CDR2 as YFSETQ. The CDR3 spells CASSLGGRAPPVF. CDR3 nucleotide sequence: TGCGCCAGCAGCTTGGGGGGACGGGCCCCTCCGGTCTTC.

The chain combines TRBV14 with TRBJ1-1, with no clear D. The V end lost 0 bases, the J end lost 6 bases, and 20 bases lay between the germline ends. Germline V CDR1 and CDR2: SGHDN, FVKESK. CDR3 length: 17 residues. The CDR3 protein is CASSQDPWREGGAEAFF. The CDR3 DNA is TGTGCCAGCAGCCAAGATCCGTGGCGGGAGGGAGGCGCTGAAGCTTTCTTT.